The next 10 T cell receptor beta chains were all read from a single sample in a study of blood T cell repertoires in COVID-19 (dated by TCRdb to about 2020). Library generation was performed with the immunoSEQ multiplex PCR assay. This immuneACCESS table, as held by TCRdb, lists in-frame sequences with V and J called but not all clones. Of the missing ones, under half trace to an unresolved V gene in checked studies; the others have no known cause. Here the sample has about 180,000 clones; approximately 80% occur a single time. The ten largest clones add up to about 7% of the sample. The sequencing input was peripheral blood. The source of these receptors is a woman aged 35 to 49 with COVID-19, enrolled during active disease.

The rearrangement links TRBV4-1 to TRBJ2-1; 8 nucleotides match TRBD1. The CDR3 runs to 13 residues. Per germline, CDR1 MGHRA and CDR2 YSYEKL. V trimming: 3 bases; J trimming: 5 bases; junction bases outside the gene matches: 0. CDR3 amino acids: CASSQDRDNEQFF. CDR3 DNA: TGCGCCAGCAGCCAGGACAGGGACAATGAGCAGTTCTTC.

Points on this clone: The sample contains more than one DNA sequence encoding this CDR3. The chain employs TRBV18 and TRBJ1-5; TRBD1 agrees at 10 bases. Germline CDR1 KGHSH, CDR2 LQKENI. Trimming at V came to 3 bases and at J to 6 bases, leaving 5 bases not matched to a gene. This CDR3 contains 15 residues. This CDR3 is CASSPGQGGGQPQHF. DNA of the CDR3: TGTGCCAGCTCACCCGGACAGGGGGGAGGTCAGCCCCAGCATTTT.

The chain carries TRBV6-5 and TRBJ1-5; no clear D gene. The CDR3 contains 13 residues. Germline CDR1 reads MNHEY; CDR2 reads SVGAGI. V lost 0 bases and J lost 6, with 6 bases in between. For the CDR3, the DNA is TGTGCCAGCAGTTACTCGTATTCTCAGCCCCAGCATTTT. It translates to CASSYSYSQPQHF.

This chain uses TRBV19 with TRBJ2-1, with 13 bases matching TRBD2. Trimming cost V 10 bases and J 9 bases; bases outside gene matches: 6. This CDR3 spans 13 amino acids. Germline lookup yields CDR1 LNHDA and CDR2 SQIVND (reference sequence). This chain's CDR3 is CATTSGRAVEQFF. CDR3 DNA: TGTGCCACTACTAGCGGGAGGGCCGTTGAGCAGTTCTTC.

The gene calls are TRBV5-1 and TRBJ1-5; 9 nucleotides agree with TRBD1. CDR1 is SGHRS and CDR2 is YFSETQ in the germline V gene. J was trimmed by 3 bases and V by 0 bases; bases with no gene match: 7. There are 17 residues in the CDR3. CDR3 protein: CASSLDPGTGTNQPQHF. CDR3 coding DNA: TGCGCCAGCAGCTTGGACCCCGGGACAGGGACCAATCAGCCCCAGCATTTT. The whole variable domain, filled in from reference TRBV5-1 and TRBJ1-5, reads KAGVTQTPRYLIKTRGQQVTLSCSPISGHRSVSWYQQTPGQGLQFLFEYFSETQRNKGNFPGRFSGRQFSNSRSEMNVSTLELGDSALYLCASSLDPGTGTNQPQHFGDGTRLSIL.

This clone has a handful of counts. J is TRBJ1-3 and V is TRBV28; D is possibly TRBD1 (5 bases). The CDR3 is 14 residues long. CDR1 and CDR2 from the germline V gene are MDHEN and SYDVKM. V was cut by 3 bases and J by 5 bases, with 11 bases left in between. The CDR3 DNA reads TGTGCCAGCAGTTTGGGGGGGGGTAGAAACACCATATATTTT. Translated, it gives CASSLGGGRNTIYF.

The rearrangement links TRBV27 to TRBJ1-5; D gene uncertain. Germline assignment: CDR1 MNHEY and CDR2 SMNVEV (reference sequence). Deletions cut 10 bases from V and 4 bases from J, with 14 bases between. CDR3 length equals 13 residues. CDR3 DNA sequence: TGTGCCACCAGGTTAGGGCAAAATCAGCCCCAGCATTTT. It yields the protein CATRLGQNQPQHF.

The chain carries TRBV27 and TRBJ1-2; TRBD1 matches 8 bases. The CDR3 length is 15 residues. Germline lookup yields CDR1 MNHEY and CDR2 SMNVEV (reference sequence). V trimming: 4 bases; J trimming: 6 bases; junction bases outside the gene matches: 10. The CDR3 sequence is CASSSPRRGQNGYTF. The CDR3 DNA sequence: TGTGCCAGCAGTTCCCCCCGCAGGGGGCAGAATGGCTACACCTTC.

This clone has a single count. The V and J genes are TRBV27 and TRBJ2-6, with TRBD1 as a possible D gene (5 bases). Germline CDR1 is MNHEY and CDR2 is SMNVEV (reference sequence). The V and J ends lost 2 bases and 0 bases respectively, with 11 bases between them. This CDR3 is 17 amino acids long. The CDR3 DNA reads as TGTGCCAGCAGTTTAACAGGACGGAGCTCTGGGGCCAACGTCCTGACTTTC. It is translated as CASSLTGRSSGANVLTF. The whole variable domain, remainder taken from reference TRBV27 and TRBJ2-6, is EAQVTQNPRYLITVTGKKLTVTCSQNMNHEYMSWYRQDPGLGLRQIYYSMNVEVTDKGDVPEGYKVSRKEKRNFPLILESPSPNQTSLYFCASSLTGRSSGANVLTFGAGSRLTVL.

The CDR3 nucleotides are TGTGCCAGCAGCTTTCGGTACGAGCAGTACTTC. It encodes CASSFRYEQYF. V usage is TRBV13 and J usage is TRBJ2-7, with D uncertain. Germline V gives CDR1 PRHDT, CDR2 FYEKMQ (reference sequence). The CDR3 has 11 residues. Trimming took off 3 bases at V and 4 bases at J, with 4 bases between the two ends. The full variable domain, with the rest looked up from reference TRBV13 and TRBJ2-7, is AAGVIQSPRHLIKEKRETATLKCYPIPRHDTVYWYQQGPGQDPQFLISFYEKMQSDKGSIPDRFSAQQFSDYHSELNMSSLELGDSALYFCASSFRYEQYFGPGTRLTVT.